The 20 T cell receptor beta chains below come from one sample, sequenced in a study of T cells in Graves' hyperthyroidism and ophthalmopathy. RNA transcripts provided the source from which TCR beta CDR3 regions were amplified. The study used the HTBI primer set for a first-round RT-PCR of the TCR CDR3. One entry per CDR3 protein results from TCRdb running MiXCR on the multiplex PCR reads. The data hold about 400,000 distinct CDR3 sequences, with roughly 15% observed a single time. Source material: blood. The receptors here all came from a woman in her 30s with Graves' ophthalmopathy.

The chain employs TRBV19 and TRBJ2-1, with D perhaps assigned TRBD1 or TRBD2 (5 bases each). The CDR3 is made up of 15 amino acids. In germline, CDR1 is LNHDA, CDR2 SQIVND (reference sequence). Trimming pared 7 bases from V and 1 base from J, leaving 14 bases between. The CDR3 DNA reads as TGTGCCAGTACCCCCTTTTGGGGGTCCTACAATGAGCAGTTCTTC. Protein: CASTPFWGSYNEQFF.

This clonotype turned up a few times. This chain uses TRBV5-6 with TRBJ2-7; 11 bases line up with TRBD2. CDR1 is SGHDT and CDR2 is YYEEEE in the germline V gene. Trimming removed 4 bases from V and 3 bases from J; junction bases left unmatched: 6. CDR3 length equals 15 residues. The chain's CDR3 is CASSLPGTSGYEQYF. In nucleotides, the CDR3 is TGTGCCAGCAGCCTACCCGGGACTAGCGGCTACGAGCAGTACTTC.

This clonotype was seen at least ten times. The chain joins TRBV24-1 to TRBJ2-1; D might be TRBD2 (5 bases). The germline gives CDR1 KGHDR, CDR2 SFDVKD. Trimming left V 5 bases short and J 0 bases short, with 10 bases between. The length of the CDR3 is 15 residues. The CDR3 reads CATSGIGNSYNEQFF. CDR3 sequence (DNA): TGTGCCACCAGTGGTATCGGGAACTCCTACAATGAGCAGTTCTTC.

This clonotype was counted at least ten times. V is TRBV5-1 and J is TRBJ1-4, with D unresolved. Germline loops: CDR1 SGHRS, CDR2 YFSETQ. Trimming removed 4 bases from V and 0 bases from J, with 16 bases in between. The CDR3 is made up of 17 amino acids. CDR3: CASSPATTFATNEKLFF. In DNA form, the CDR3 reads TGCGCCAGCAGCCCAGCCACGACATTTGCAACTAATGAAAAACTGTTTTTT.

This clonotype was counted many times. The chain combines TRBV30 with TRBJ2-4; D remains unclear. Germline V gene data show CDR1 as GTSNPN and CDR2 as SVGIG (reference sequence). V was shortened by 2 bases and J by 1 base, with 18 bases between the two germline ends. The CDR3 consists of 17 residues. CDR3 amino acids: CAWSYSEPMWAKNIQYF. The CDR3 DNA follows: TGTGCCTGGAGTTATTCGGAACCCATGTGGGCCAAAAACATTCAGTACTTC.

This clonotype was seen many times. This chain uses TRBV28 with TRBJ2-5; D not resolved. V was clipped by 6 bases and J by 3 bases, with 8 bases between them. This CDR3 is built from 12 residues. CDR1 MDHEN and CDR2 SYDVKM come from the germline V gene. The CDR3 nucleotides read TGTGCCAGCAGCTTTACGAAAGAGACCCAGTACTTC. This sequence encodes CASSFTKETQYF.

Details on this clonotype: A much larger clone differs by one base, so this may be a read error. V is TRBV2 and J is TRBJ1-3, with no clear D. Germline-derived CDR1 and CDR2 are SNHLY and FYNNEI. Trimming removed 7 bases at V and 0 bases at J, with 16 bases between. The CDR3 covers 16 residues. CDR3 sequence (DNA): TGTGCCAGCACTCCACCCCAGGCATTCTCTGGAAACACCATATATTTT. Translated, it gives CASTPPQAFSGNTIYF.

This clonotype was detected many times. The V and J genes are TRBV19 and TRBJ1-1; D remains unclear. The V end lost 5 bases, the J end lost 2 bases, and 12 bases lay between the germline ends. The CDR3 runs 14 residues. The germline CDR1 and CDR2 sequences are LNHDA and SQIVND (reference sequence). The CDR3 is CASSGRDINTEAFF. The CDR3 DNA reads as TGTGCCAGTAGTGGTCGGGATATTAACACTGAAGCTTTCTTT.

This clonotype was seen at least ten times. The chain combines TRBV11-2 with TRBJ2-5, with D unresolved. From germline, CDR1 is SGHAT and CDR2 FQNNGV. The CDR3 length is 14 residues. The V and J ends lost 1 base and 4 bases respectively, with 10 bases between them. CDR3 in DNA: TGTGCCAGCAGCTTAGTTGATAGTGGAGAGACCCAGTACTTC. It encodes CASSLVDSGETQYF.

The V and J genes are TRBV9 and TRBJ2-3; D may be TRBD2 (6 bases). The CDR3 is made up of 13 amino acids. The V end lost 0 bases, the J end lost 7 bases, and 9 bases lay between the germline ends. From germline, CDR1 is SGDLS and CDR2 YYNGEE. CDR3 loop: CASSVAGDHTQYF. Here the CDR3 DNA reads TGTGCCAGCAGCGTAGCGGGGGACCATACGCAGTATTTT.

This clonotype was detected many times. This chain joins TRBV2 and TRBJ2-7, with D unclear. V lost 3 bases and J lost 3, with 15 bases in between. This CDR3 comprises 15 residues. The germline gives CDR1 SNHLY, CDR2 FYNNEI. CDR3 in amino acids: CASSERTGSVYEQYF. DNA for the CDR3: TGTGCCAGCAGTGAGAGGACGGGCTCAGTCTACGAGCAGTACTTC.

In this sample, this clonotype turned up many times. The J gene is TRBJ2-1, the V gene TRBV28; tentative D call: TRBD1 (6 bases). Trimming left V 3 bases short and J 1 base short, with 10 bases between. Germline V gene sequence: CDR1 MDHEN, CDR2 SYDVKM. The CDR3 contains 15 residues. The CDR3 sequence: CASSLAGVSYNEQFF. As DNA, the CDR3 is TGTGCCAGCAGTTTGGCAGGGGTGTCCTACAATGAGCAGTTCTTC.

The genes are TRBV10-3 and TRBJ1-2; 7 bases are a match to TRBD1. Germline V lookup: CDR1 ENHRY, CDR2 SYGVKD. V gave up 6 bases and J gave up 4 bases; unmatched junction bases: 5. The CDR3 totals 13 residues. The chain's CDR3 is CAIRDRSSYGYTF. The CDR3 nucleotides read TGTGCCATCAGGGACAGGAGCTCCTATGGCTACACCTTC.

This clonotype was seen ten or more times. The chain is built from TRBV30 and TRBJ1-2; TRBD1 agrees at 7 bases. The germline V gene encodes CDR1 GTSNPN and CDR2 SVGIG (reference sequence). The CDR3 is 13 amino acids. With V trimmed by 5 bases and J by 2 bases, 5 bases remained unmatched. CDR3 nucleotide sequence: TGTGCCTGGGAACCGGGACAGAACTATGGCTACACCTTC. It encodes CAWEPGQNYGYTF.

The chain employs TRBV10-3 and TRBJ2-1; D is perhaps TRBD2 (6 bases). Trimming removed 0 bases from V and 4 bases from J, with 13 bases in between. The CDR3 is 16 amino acids. Per germline, CDR1 ENHRY and CDR2 SYGVKD. The CDR3 loop reads CAISESVLAPYNEQFF. CDR3 sequence (DNA): TGTGCCATCAGTGAGTCGGTCCTAGCGCCTTACAATGAGCAGTTCTTC.

The chain uses TRBV7-9 and TRBJ1-2; possible D gene TRBD1, 5 bases. The CDR3 has 14 amino acids. V lost 7 bases and J lost 2, with 14 bases in between. Germline CDR1 reads SEHNR; CDR2 reads FQNEAQ (reference sequence). Written as DNA, the CDR3 is TGTGCCAGCATAACCGGGACGGACAACTATGGCTACACCTTC. Translating it yields CASITGTDNYGYTF.

The chain couples TRBV6-1 to TRBJ1-4, with D uncertain. Trimming removed 6 bases at V and 4 bases at J, with 21 bases between. Per the germline V gene, CDR1 is MNHNS and CDR2 is SASEGT. There are 17 residues in the CDR3. The CDR3 DNA sequence: TGTGCCAGCAGCCGAAAACAGACACCGAGACTTAATGAAAAACTGTTTTTT. Protein: CASSRKQTPRLNEKLFF.

The chain couples TRBV12-3 or TRBV12-4 to TRBJ2-7, with D perhaps matching TRBD2 (5 bases). Trimming stripped 6 bases from V and 7 bases from J, with 22 bases between. This CDR3 spans 15 amino acids. CDR3 bases: TGTGCCAGCAGACAACCCGGCCAGCCGGGGAATGAGCAGTACTTC. Amino acids: CASRQPGQPGNEQYF.

There are many counts of this clonotype. The V and J genes are TRBV28 and TRBJ1-1; the D gene is possibly TRBD1 (5 bases). The V and J ends lost 5 bases and 5 bases respectively, with 18 bases between them. Germline values: CDR1 MDHEN, CDR2 SYDVKM. The CDR3 loop spans 15 amino acids. CDR3 amino acids: CASSQQVLSGTEAFF. The CDR3 DNA follows: TGTGCCAGCAGTCAACAGGTTCTATCAGGGACTGAAGCTTTCTTT.

This clonotype was observed a handful of times. Since a much larger clone is just one base distant, this may be a read error. The chain recombines TRBV28 with TRBJ2-1; no firm D call. CDR1 is MDHEN and CDR2 is SYDVKM in the germline V gene. This CDR3 spans 10 amino acids. V gave up 8 bases and J gave up 8 bases, with 7 bases separating them. The CDR3, as DNA: TGTGCCAGCGGTGTCTATGAGCAGTTCTTC. Translation gives CASGVYEQFF.